This TCR beta chain emerged from a study of blood T cells in healthy people across ages. Germline CDR1 MNHNS, CDR2 SASEGT. This CDR3 region has 14 residues. V shed 2 bases and J shed 7 bases, with 12 bases lying between them. The use of a sample-barcoded 5' primer and a J-beta primer mix characterized a second PCR of roughly 7 to 11 cycles. TCRdb re-called the 5' RACE reads with MiXCR, one entry per CDR3 protein. The profile shows hundreds of thousands of distinct CDR3 sequences, 52% of them singletons. This clonotype was observed a few times. The chain carries TRBV6-1 and TRBJ1-5; maybe TRBD1 (5 bases). The sequenced sample was blood. The receptor's source is a woman aged 80 or over in good health. CDR3 coding DNA: TGTGCCAGCAGTGAATTATCCAGGGAACAGCCCCAGCATTTT. Encoded protein: CASSELSREQPQHF.